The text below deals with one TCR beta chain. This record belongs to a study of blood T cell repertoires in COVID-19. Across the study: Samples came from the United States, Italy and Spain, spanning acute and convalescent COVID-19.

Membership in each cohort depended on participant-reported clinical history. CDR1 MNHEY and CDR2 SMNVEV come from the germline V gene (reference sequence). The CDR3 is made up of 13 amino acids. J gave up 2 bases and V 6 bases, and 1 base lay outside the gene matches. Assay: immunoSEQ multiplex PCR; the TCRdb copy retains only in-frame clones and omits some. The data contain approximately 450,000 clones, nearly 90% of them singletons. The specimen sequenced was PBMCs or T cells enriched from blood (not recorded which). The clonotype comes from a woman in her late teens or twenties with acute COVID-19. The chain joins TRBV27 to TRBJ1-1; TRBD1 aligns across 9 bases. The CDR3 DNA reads TGTGCCAGCAGGGGACAGGGAAACACTGAAGCTTTCTTT. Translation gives CASRGQGNTEAFF.